These T cell receptor beta chains were read from a single sample in a study of post-analysis software for immune sequencing data. TCRdb reanalysed the PCR reads using MiXCR and keeps one entry per CDR3 protein. The sample yields around 400,000 distinct CDR3 sequences, less than 40% seen once. What was sequenced was blood. These receptors were collected from a girl between 10 and 17 years old with multiple sclerosis. Each CDR3 is given without its conserved first and last residue.

v_call	j_call	cdr3_aa
TRBV24-1	TRBJ2-1	ATSDLTSGGNNEQF
TRBV10-3	TRBJ2-7	AISESGGTSRYEQY
TRBV18	TRBJ1-1	ASSLFRDRGNTEAF
TRBV12-5	TRBJ1-1	ASGLVIGKGAPEAF
TRBV20-1	TRBJ2-7	SARERGPSYEQY
TRBV7-9	TRBJ2-6	ASSSPGTGSFSGANVLT
TRBV27	TRBJ1-2	ASSLSAWDYGYT
TRBV12-5	TRBJ2-3	ASGARGSSTDTQY
TRBV2	TRBJ2-5	ASSARLLAVTQETQY
TRBV5-1	TRBJ2-7	ASSLELGTGSNEQY
TRBV7-6	TRBJ1-1	ASSAGGVDAF
TRBV7-9	TRBJ1-1	ASSDRGTHTEAF
TRBV28	TRBJ1-2	ASSPPTVYGYT
TRBV13	TRBJ2-2	ASSLDLVLYTGELF
TRBV7-2	TRBJ2-5	ASTLRGGLEKETQY
TRBV5-1	TRBJ2-3	ASSLIAGSTDTQY
TRBV12-3/TRBV12-4	TRBJ2-7	ASSLHGRSYEQY
TRBV7-9	TRBJ2-1	ASNSRRVEQF
TRBV4-2	TRBJ2-7	ASSLRGSLGYGVYEQY
TRBV27	TRBJ2-5	ASREGQPGRETQY
TRBV29-1	TRBJ1-1	SGGTVEAF
TRBV20-1	TRBJ2-5	SASPGQGLAETQY
TRBV20-1	TRBJ2-7	SARIGGGHREQY
TRBV4-3	TRBJ2-6	ASSQEDRDGANVLT
TRBV4-1	TRBJ1-2	ASSQRDRSYGYT
TRBV20-1	TRBJ2-7	SARELAAGLPYEQY
TRBV25-1	TRBJ2-6	ASQRDGANVLT
TRBV6-2/TRBV6-3	TRBJ1-2	ASSREQGRNYGYT
TRBV12-3/TRBV12-4	TRBJ2-1	ASSPSGGAGYNEQF
TRBV2	TRBJ1-1	ASSEAGTGNGAEAF
TRBV7-2	TRBJ1-1	ASSLVRGAGTEAF
TRBV24-1	TRBJ1-2	ATRDLDQSYGYT
TRBV3-1	TRBJ2-3	ASSQTLAGALSTDTQY
TRBV28	TRBJ1-5	ASSIQGQPQH
TRBV7-2	TRBJ1-1	ASSFLTGSTEAF
TRBV20-1	TRBJ1-2	SATGCNYGYT
TRBV12-3/TRBV12-4	TRBJ1-2	ASSQGEASGYT
TRBV2	TRBJ2-1	ASSIWYGGVKNNEQF
TRBV20-1	TRBJ2-5	SARGRPGSQETQY
TRBV20-1	TRBJ1-1	SARDPGQGGTEAF
TRBV4-1	TRBJ2-6	ASSRKVGGSGANVLT
TRBV6-5	TRBJ2-3	ASSYLSGGISTDTQY
TRBV19	TRBJ2-3	ASSIGQLGDTQY
TRBV7-8	TRBJ2-5	ASSFRDLGPETQY
TRBV12-3/TRBV12-4	TRBJ2-5	ASSFWGEETQY
TRBV4-1	TRBJ2-5	ASSQGEGPQETQY
TRBV28	TRBJ1-2	ASSLLGLIYT
TRBV12-3/TRBV12-4	TRBJ2-7	ASSGPGQGPYEQY
TRBV10-3	TRBJ2-3	VIRPAGGVADTQY
TRBV12-3/TRBV12-4	TRBJ2-7	ASSFKQPYEQY
TRBV6-5	TRBJ2-1	ANSYSISFAGGYNEQF